These 3 T cell receptor beta chains share one sample of origin, sequenced in a study of blood T cell repertoires in COVID-19. Data came from immunoSEQ multiplex PCR; TCRdb stores just in-frame clones and leaves some out. The sample holds about 220,000 clones, approximately 85% seen once. The sequencing sample was made of peripheral blood. The receptors stem from a woman in her 70s with COVID-19, enrolled during active disease.

The chain carries TRBV14 and TRBJ1-1; D is undetermined. This CDR3 is built from 14 residues. V was cut by 0 bases and J by 1 base, with 6 bases left in between. Germline V CDR1 and CDR2: SGHDN, FVKESK. This chain's CDR3 is CASSQDRRNTEAFF. CDR3 nucleotides: TGTGCCAGCAGCCAAGACAGAAGGAACACTGAAGCTTTCTTT.

This clone was counted once. V usage is TRBV7-9 and J usage is TRBJ2-1, with 10 bases fitting TRBD1. V shed 5 bases and J 5 bases; nucleotides not matched to a gene: 3. The germline CDR1 and CDR2 sequences are SEHNR and FQNEAQ (reference sequence). The CDR3 runs to 14 residues. The CDR3 DNA follows: TGTGCCAGCAGCACAGACAGGGGGCACAATGAGCAGTTCTTC. As protein: CASSTDRGHNEQFF.

The chain employs TRBV9 and TRBJ2-1, with D unresolved. Per germline, CDR1 SGDLS and CDR2 YYNGEE. Trimming removed 0 bases at V and 0 bases at J, with 10 bases between. The CDR3 sequence is 16 residues long. The CDR3 DNA sequence: TGTGCCAGCAGCGTAGACGCCCCGAGCTCCTACAATGAGCAGTTCTTC. This encodes CASSVDAPSSYNEQFF.